These T cell receptor beta chains were read from a single sample in a study of T cells in Graves' hyperthyroidism and ophthalmopathy. TCRdb fed the multiplex PCR reads into MiXCR, producing one record per CDR3 protein. The repertoire holds 300,000 to 450,000 distinct CDR3 sequences, roughly 25% seen once, with around 79% in the top ten. The sequencing sample was made of blood. These TCRs come from a man aged 50 or older with Graves' hyperthyroidism. Both conserved end residues are part of each CDR3. Fields, in order: clone size, J gene, V gene, D gene, CDR3 DNA, CDR3 protein. D genes are given only for firm matches. The size entry is marked missing in some rows and otherwise reads once, few, many or a size class.

abundance: once
j_gene: TRBJ1-4
v_gene: TRBV6-1
d_gene: TRBD1
CDR3nt: TGTGCCTGCTCCGGGACAGGAAGTCGTTTACTGTTTTTT
CDR3aa: CACSGTGSRLLFF

abundance: many
j_gene: TRBJ1-1
v_gene: TRBV5-1
d_gene: TRBD1
CDR3nt: TGCGCCAGCAGCGCCCCGGACAGGGCGACTGAAGCTTTCTTT
CDR3aa: CASSAPDRATEAFF

abundance: many
j_gene: TRBJ2-7
v_gene: TRBV7-2
d_gene: TRBD2
CDR3nt: TGTGCCAGCAGCTCTACCCAGCGGGAGGCCTACGAGCAGTACTTC
CDR3aa: CASSSTQREAYEQYF

abundance: few
j_gene: TRBJ2-7
v_gene: TRBV20-1
d_gene: TRBD1
CDR3nt: TGCAGTGTTAAACAGGGGGCTCGGGAGCAGTACTTC
CDR3aa: CSVKQGAREQYF

abundance: .
j_gene: TRBJ1-2
v_gene: TRBV20-1
d_gene: .
CDR3nt: TGCAGTGTTCACCTACAGGGAGCTAACTATGGCTACACCTTC
CDR3aa: CSVHLQGANYGYTF

abundance: once
j_gene: TRBJ1-4
v_gene: TRBV30
d_gene: .
CDR3nt: TGTGCCTGGAGTGGTCGCTTGATGCTGGAAAAACTGTTTTTT
CDR3aa: CAWSGRLMLEKLFF

abundance: many
j_gene: TRBJ2-7
v_gene: TRBV3-1
d_gene: .
CDR3nt: TGTGCCAGCAGCCAAGGGATGTACGAGCAGTACTTC
CDR3aa: CASSQGMYEQYF

abundance: many
j_gene: TRBJ2-7
v_gene: TRBV7-9
d_gene: TRBD2
CDR3nt: TGTGCCAGCAGCTTAGAACCGGGAGGGGGGTCCTACGAGCAGTACTTC
CDR3aa: CASSLEPGGGSYEQYF

abundance: .
j_gene: TRBJ2-7
v_gene: TRBV6-6
d_gene: TRBD1
CDR3nt: TGTGCCAGCAGTTACTTCAGACCGAGACAGGGGGACGAGCAGTACTTC
CDR3aa: CASSYFRPRQGDEQYF

abundance: .
j_gene: TRBJ2-1
v_gene: TRBV3-1
d_gene: TRBD1
CDR3nt: TGTGCCAGCAGCCCCGGGACAGGGCAGTTCTTC
CDR3aa: CASSPGTGQFF

abundance: few
j_gene: TRBJ2-1
v_gene: TRBV27
d_gene: .
CDR3nt: TGTGCCAGCAGTTTCGGGAGCCTTAGGAATGAGCAGTTCTTC
CDR3aa: CASSFGSLRNEQFF

abundance: .
j_gene: TRBJ2-1
v_gene: TRBV11-1
d_gene: TRBD2
CDR3nt: TGTGCCAGCAGCTCAAGCGGGAGGGTCTCCTACAATGAGCAGTTCTTC
CDR3aa: CASSSSGRVSYNEQFF

abundance: .
j_gene: TRBJ2-1
v_gene: TRBV29-1
d_gene: .
CDR3nt: TGCAGCGTTGCGAGGGGGTCCGATGAGCAGTTCTTC
CDR3aa: CSVARGSDEQFF

abundance: few
j_gene: TRBJ2-7
v_gene: TRBV20-1
d_gene: .
CDR3nt: TGCAGTGCTCGTGTTGGGATAGGAGGAACATCCTACGAGCAGTACTTC
CDR3aa: CSARVGIGGTSYEQYF

abundance: .
j_gene: TRBJ1-6
v_gene: TRBV9
d_gene: TRBD1
CDR3nt: TGTGCCAGCAGCACCGGGGACAGGGGGTTCGATTCACCCCTCCACTTT
CDR3aa: CASSTGDRGFDSPLHF

abundance: .
j_gene: TRBJ2-7
v_gene: TRBV5-1
d_gene: TRBD1
CDR3nt: TGCGCCAGCAGCTGGGGGACAGGGAGTAGGAACGAGCAGTACTTC
CDR3aa: CASSWGTGSRNEQYF

abundance: few
j_gene: TRBJ1-4
v_gene: TRBV19
d_gene: TRBD1
CDR3nt: TGTGCCAGTAGTATCAGCCCGGCGGGACAGGGGGGGGAAAAACTGTTTTTT
CDR3aa: CASSISPAGQGGEKLFF

abundance: .
j_gene: TRBJ1-3
v_gene: TRBV20-1
d_gene: TRBD1
CDR3nt: TGCAGTGGATCCCGGGACAGGCCTGGAAACACCATATATTTT
CDR3aa: CSGSRDRPGNTIYF

abundance: many
j_gene: TRBJ1-1
v_gene: TRBV28
d_gene: .
CDR3nt: TGTGCCAGCATAGGTCGGGCTTTCTTT
CDR3aa: CASIGRAFF

abundance: .
j_gene: TRBJ2-3
v_gene: TRBV30
d_gene: .
CDR3nt: TGTGCCTGGAGTGTACTTTCACCAGATACGCAGTATTTT
CDR3aa: CAWSVLSPDTQYF

abundance: many
j_gene: TRBJ2-4
v_gene: TRBV3-1
d_gene: .
CDR3nt: TGTGCCAGCAGCCAAGGGGGGAAAAACATTCAGTACTTC
CDR3aa: CASSQGGKNIQYF

abundance: few
j_gene: TRBJ1-2
v_gene: TRBV12-3/TRBV12-4
d_gene: TRBD1
CDR3nt: TGTGCCAGCAGACCTGCCGGGACAGGTTTAAACTATGGCTACACCTTC
CDR3aa: CASRPAGTGLNYGYTF

abundance: .
j_gene: TRBJ2-1
v_gene: TRBV29-1
d_gene: TRBD2
CDR3nt: TGCAGCGTTGCTGGGACTAGCGGGAGCGGTGGGGAATATTGGAATGAGCAGTTCTTC
CDR3aa: CSVAGTSGSGGEYWNEQFF

abundance: many
j_gene: TRBJ2-7
v_gene: TRBV11-2
d_gene: TRBD1
CDR3nt: TGTGCCAGCAGCAAGGGGGCAGCCGGATCCTACGAGCAGTACTTC
CDR3aa: CASSKGAAGSYEQYF

abundance: .
j_gene: TRBJ1-3
v_gene: TRBV2
d_gene: .
CDR3nt: TGTGCCAGCAGCGAGGGTGGTTGGTCTGGAAACACCATATATTTT
CDR3aa: CASSEGGWSGNTIYF

abundance: few
j_gene: TRBJ1-3
v_gene: TRBV29-1
d_gene: .
CDR3nt: TGCAGCGTTGCGGGCAGCTCTGGAAACACCATATATTTT
CDR3aa: CSVAGSSGNTIYF

abundance: many
j_gene: TRBJ2-3
v_gene: TRBV3-1
d_gene: .
CDR3nt: TGTGCCAGCAGCCCACGGACAGGCACAGATACGCAGTATTTT
CDR3aa: CASSPRTGTDTQYF

abundance: .
j_gene: TRBJ2-1
v_gene: TRBV6-5
d_gene: .
CDR3nt: TGTGCCAGCAGTTACGGGCAGGGACCCGATGAGCAGTTCTTC
CDR3aa: CASSYGQGPDEQFF

abundance: many
j_gene: TRBJ2-1
v_gene: TRBV7-2
d_gene: .
CDR3nt: TGTGCCAGCAGTTCGGGGGCCGCTTCCTACAATGAGCAGTTCTTC
CDR3aa: CASSSGAASYNEQFF

abundance: few
j_gene: TRBJ1-2
v_gene: TRBV24-1
d_gene: TRBD1
CDR3nt: TGTGCCACCAGTGATCCGACAGGGACCCAAGTCGGCTACACCTTC
CDR3aa: CATSDPTGTQVGYTF

abundance: few
j_gene: TRBJ2-2
v_gene: TRBV27
d_gene: TRBD2
CDR3nt: TGTGCCAGCAGTTTATCTGTAGGGAGGGTGTACACCGGGGAGCTGTTTTTT
CDR3aa: CASSLSVGRVYTGELFF

abundance: .
j_gene: TRBJ1-2
v_gene: TRBV4-2
d_gene: .
CDR3nt: TGTGCCAGCAGCCAAGATCCCCAGGGGTTAACCATCTATGGCTACACCTTC
CDR3aa: CASSQDPQGLTIYGYTF

abundance: many
j_gene: TRBJ1-1
v_gene: TRBV27
d_gene: .
CDR3nt: TGTGAGCTGGGGGCCAGGAAGAACACTGAAGCTTTCTTT
CDR3aa: CELGARKNTEAFF

abundance: .
j_gene: TRBJ1-2
v_gene: TRBV18
d_gene: TRBD1
CDR3nt: TGTGCCAGCTCACCCGCGGGACAGAACTATGGCTACACCTTC
CDR3aa: CASSPAGQNYGYTF

abundance: .
j_gene: TRBJ1-2
v_gene: TRBV19
d_gene: TRBD1
CDR3nt: TGTGCCAGTATGTATGTAGGGACAGGGGAATATGGCTACACCTTC
CDR3aa: CASMYVGTGEYGYTF

abundance: many
j_gene: TRBJ2-3
v_gene: TRBV6-1
d_gene: TRBD2
CDR3nt: TGTGCCAGCAGTAGCGGGAAAGGGTTTGGCACAGATACGCAGTATTTT
CDR3aa: CASSSGKGFGTDTQYF

abundance: many
j_gene: TRBJ2-5
v_gene: TRBV7-9
d_gene: .
CDR3nt: TGTGCCAGCAGCTTACTGCCACCCCAGAGGGAGACCCAGTACTTC
CDR3aa: CASSLLPPQRETQYF

abundance: once
j_gene: TRBJ2-7
v_gene: TRBV24-1
d_gene: .
CDR3nt: TGTGCCACCAGCGGATTGCTAGTTTCCTACGAGCAGTACTTC
CDR3aa: CATSGLLVSYEQYF

abundance: many
j_gene: TRBJ2-5
v_gene: TRBV10-3
d_gene: .
CDR3nt: TGTGCCATCAGTCCTGACTGGGGAGAGACCCAGTACTTC
CDR3aa: CAISPDWGETQYF

abundance: many
j_gene: TRBJ2-7
v_gene: TRBV27
d_gene: TRBD2
CDR3nt: TGTGCCAGCAGTAGTCCGGGACTAGCGGGCTCCTACGAGCAGTACTTC
CDR3aa: CASSSPGLAGSYEQYF

abundance: .
j_gene: TRBJ2-7
v_gene: TRBV20-1
d_gene: .
CDR3nt: TGCAGTGCCAGGGAGGCCTCCTACGAGCAGTACTTC
CDR3aa: CSAREASYEQYF

abundance: many
j_gene: TRBJ2-7
v_gene: TRBV6-1
d_gene: TRBD1
CDR3nt: TGTGCCAGCAGTCCAACCGGGACAGGGACTTACGAGCAGTACTTC
CDR3aa: CASSPTGTGTYEQYF

abundance: .
j_gene: TRBJ2-5
v_gene: TRBV9
d_gene: TRBD2
CDR3nt: TGTGCCAGCAGCGTAGCTAAGGAAGAACTAGCGAAGAAAGAGGGGGAGACCCAGTACTTC
CDR3aa: CASSVAKEELAKKEGETQYF

abundance: .
j_gene: TRBJ2-1
v_gene: TRBV7-2
d_gene: TRBD2
CDR3nt: TGTGCCAGCAGCTTAGGGGTGGCGGGAGAAGCATCGTTTCAGTTCTTC
CDR3aa: CASSLGVAGEASFQFF